A single sample is the source of the 17 T cell receptor beta chains below, sequenced in a study of blood T cell repertoires in COVID-19 (dated by TCRdb to 2020 to 2021). To prepare the library, the immunoSEQ multiplex PCR assay was applied. Not all clones reach the TCRdb copy of this immuneACCESS table, which keeps in-frame sequences only. Checked studies attribute under half of the gap to unresolved V genes and leave the rest unexplained. The sample table shows 150,000 or so clones, and roughly 80% are seen once. The biggest ten clones account for roughly a fifth of the sample. Sequenced: peripheral blood. Source of these receptors: a woman older than 75 with acute or convalescent COVID-19.

The chain is built from TRBV6-1 and TRBJ2-7; the match to TRBD2 covers 14 bases. Trimming cost V 4 bases and J 3 bases; bases outside gene matches: 11. The length of the CDR3 is 18 residues. Per the germline V gene, CDR1 is MNHNS and CDR2 is SASEGT. CDR3 protein: CASSAPTSGRAVLYEQYF. The CDR3 region has the DNA TGTGCCAGCAGTGCCCCGACTAGCGGGAGGGCAGTTCTCTACGAGCAGTACTTC.

The V and J genes are TRBV4-1 and TRBJ2-7; D is perhaps TRBD1 (7 bases). Trimming removed 1 base at V and 7 bases at J, with 20 bases between. Germline values: CDR1 MGHRA, CDR2 YSYEKL. This CDR3 has 16 amino acids. In DNA, the CDR3 is TGCGCCAGCAGCCAAGCTTTGGCAGGGGGGTCCTCGGAGCAGTACTTC. This codes for CASSQALAGGSSEQYF.

Here the CDR3 reads CASSSQAGNTIYF. The CDR3 DNA reads TGTGCCAGCAGCTCCCAGGCAGGAAACACCATATATTTT. This chain uses TRBV5-6 with TRBJ1-3; unclear D gene. CDR1 is SGHDT, CDR2 YYEEEE, per germline. Trimming took off 3 bases at V and 4 bases at J, with 8 bases between the two ends. CDR3 length: 13 residues. Full variable domain (outside the CDR3, taken from reference TRBV5-6 and TRBJ1-3): DAGVTQSPTHLIKTRGQQVTLRCSPKSGHDTVSWYQQALGQGPQFIFQYYEEEERQRGNFPDRFSGHQFPNYSSELNVNALLLGDSALYLCASSSQAGNTIYFGEGSWLTVV.

A word on this clone: Relative to the germline gene, one junction end is altered; a read error may explain this. The CDR3 region has the DNA TGTGCCAGCACCTTACAGGCTTCTAACACCGGGGAGCTGTTTTTT. Its translation: CASTLQASNTGELFF. The chain links TRBV7-2 to TRBJ2-2; TRBD1 might be the D (5 bases). CDR3 length equals 15 residues. Germline lookup yields CDR1 SGHTA and CDR2 FQGNSA. The full variable domain, rest sourced from reference TRBV7-2 and TRBJ2-2, is GAGVSQSPSNKVTEKGKDVELRCDPISGHTALYWYRQSLGQGLEFLIYFQGNSAPDKSGLPSDRFSAERTGGSVSTLTIQRTQQEDSAVYLCASTLQASNTGELFFGEGSRLTVL.

This rearrangement joins TRBV28 to TRBJ2-1, with D unclear. The CDR3 loop spans 14 amino acids. From germline, CDR1 is MDHEN and CDR2 SYDVKM. Trimming left V 3 bases short and J 9 bases short, with 15 bases between. The CDR3 sequence: CASSFRRSLGEQFF. DNA of the CDR3: TGTGCCAGCAGTTTTCGACGGAGCTTGGGTGAGCAGTTCTTC.

The chain joins TRBV28 to TRBJ2-7; a weak D match, TRBD1 (6 bases). Germline V gene lookup returns CDR1 MDHEN and CDR2 SYDVKM. Trimming stripped 6 bases from V and 0 bases from J, with 12 bases between. The CDR3 contains 14 residues. The CDR3 nucleotides read TGTGCCAGCAGGCCGGACAGAGCCTCCTACGAGCAGTACTTC. Its protein is CASRPDRASYEQYF.

The J gene is TRBJ1-1, the V gene TRBV5-4; the D is unclear. Germline V gene lookup returns CDR1 SGHNT and CDR2 YYREEE (reference sequence). Trimming pared 1 base from V and 0 bases from J, leaving 7 bases between. This CDR3 is built from 14 residues. CDR3 sequence (DNA): TGTGCCAGCAGCTTGTTACAGATGAACACTGAAGCTTTCTTT. It yields the protein CASSLLQMNTEAFF.

The rearrangement uses TRBV5-6 and TRBJ1-2; a possible D gene is TRBD1 (6 bases). The V gene lost 4 bases and the J gene lost 4 bases, with 14 bases spanning the gap. Germline V gene lookup returns CDR1 SGHDT and CDR2 YYEEEE. CDR3 length equals 14 residues. CDR3 sequence reads: CASSRQVTGYGYTF. The CDR3 DNA follows: TGTGCCAGCAGCCGACAGGTCACTGGCTATGGCTACACCTTC.

The rearrangement joins TRBV2 to TRBJ2-2; D unclear. The CDR3 loop spans 13 amino acids. V dropped 5 bases and J dropped 12 bases, with 16 bases sitting between them. CDR1 is SNHLY, CDR2 FYNNEI, per germline. The CDR3 nucleotides read TGTGCCAGCAGTTCCAATATGGCAAAGAAGCTGTTTTTT. Translated, it gives CASSSNMAKKLFF.

The chain is built from TRBV5-1 and TRBJ2-1; TRBD1 might be the D (5 bases). CDR1 is SGHRS, CDR2 YFSETQ, per germline. V lost 0 bases to trimming and J lost 5 bases, with 9 bases between them. The length of the CDR3 is 14 residues. The CDR3 DNA sequence: TGCGCCAGCAGCTTGGGGGCAGGGCACAATGAGCAGTTCTTC. It specifies CASSLGAGHNEQFF.

The rearrangement uses TRBV7-2 and TRBJ1-5; D might be TRBD1 (5 bases). The CDR3 sequence is 15 residues long. Germline V gives CDR1 SGHTA, CDR2 FQGNSA. V dropped 0 bases and J dropped 7 bases, with 13 bases sitting between them. CDR3 sequence reads: CASSLAQGGGQPQHF. CDR3 coding DNA: TGTGCCAGCAGCTTAGCCCAGGGCGGGGGGCAGCCCCAGCATTTT.

This rearrangement joins TRBV5-1 to TRBJ2-1; D is undetermined. This CDR3 is 13 amino acids long. Trimming left V 0 bases short and J 10 bases short, with 11 bases between. Germline CDR1 reads SGHRS; CDR2 reads YFSETQ. The CDR3 DNA reads TGCGCCAGCAGCTTGGCCTATCGATGGGAGCAGTTCTTC. Its protein is CASSLAYRWEQFF.

The gene calls are TRBV10-3 and TRBJ1-6; D call uncertain. The CDR3 has 14 amino acids. The ends were cut back, 1 base at V and 6 bases at J, with 7 bases in the middle. Germline loops: CDR1 ENHRY, CDR2 SYGVKD. This chain's CDR3 is CAISEWNSNSPLHF. The DNA of the CDR3 is TGTGCCATCAGTGAGTGGAACAGTAATTCACCCCTCCACTTT.

The chain links TRBV15 to TRBJ1-2; D uncertain. This CDR3 has 15 residues. V lost 5 bases and J lost 0, with 13 bases in between. In germline, CDR1 is LNHNV, CDR2 YYDKDF (reference sequence). The CDR3, as DNA: TGTGCCACCAGCCTCGAGGGAATGGCTAACTATGGCTACACCTTC. It specifies CATSLEGMANYGYTF.

The rearrangement uses TRBV14 and TRBJ1-2; 8 bases are shared with TRBD1. The CDR3 extends over 13 amino acids. Germline assignment: CDR1 SGHDN and CDR2 FVKESK. V shed 1 base and J 5 bases; nucleotides not matched to a gene: 0. This chain's CDR3 is CASSQGQGYGYTF. For the CDR3, the DNA is TGTGCCAGCAGCCAAGGACAGGGGTATGGCTACACCTTC. The complete variable domain, with remaining parts taken from reference TRBV14 and TRBJ1-2, reads EAGVTQFPSHSVIEKGQTVTLRCDPISGHDNLYWYRRVMGKEIKFLLHFVKESKQDESGMPNNRFLAERTGGTYSTLKVQPAELEDSGVYFCASSQGQGYGYTFGSGTRLTVV.

The chain employs TRBV19 and TRBJ1-2; TRBD1 aligns across 7 bases. CDR1 is LNHDA, CDR2 SQIVND, per germline (reference sequence). CDR3 length equals 13 residues. V was pared by 4 bases and J by 5 bases, with 4 bases of the junction left unmatched. CDR3 protein: CASSRDRAYGYTF. CDR3 nucleotides: TGTGCCAGTAGTAGAGACAGGGCTTATGGCTACACCTTC.

This chain connects TRBV7-9 to TRBJ1-3; tentatively, D is TRBD1 (6 bases). The CDR3 runs to 14 residues. V lost 3 bases, J lost 2 bases, and 8 bases lay in between. CDR1 and CDR2 (germline): SEHNR, FQNEAQ (reference sequence). As DNA, the CDR3 is TGTGCCAGCAGCTTCAGGGGCCCTGGAAACACCATATATTTT. This encodes CASSFRGPGNTIYF.